The 2 T cell receptor beta chains below were found in one sample sequenced in a study of T cell clones after liver transplantation. This table comes from immunoSEQ multiplex PCR, and its TCRdb copy is limited to in-frame clones, with some not included. There are roughly 100,000 clones in the sample; under 90% occur only once, and approximately 3% lies in the top ten. The sample was CD4+ T cells from blood, taken around 4 years after liver transplant. These TCRs come from a human patient who received a liver transplant. Some T cells may be graft donor cells.

The genes are TRBV6-5 and TRBJ2-7; D unresolved. V was shortened by 0 bases and J by 0 bases, with 9 bases between the two germline ends. The length of the CDR3 is 15 residues. CDR1 is MNHEY and CDR2 is SVGAGI in the germline V gene. CDR3 DNA sequence: TGTGCCAGCAGTTACTCCACAGATGTCTCCTACGAGCAGTACTTC. Amino acid sequence: CASSYSTDVSYEQYF.

This chain uses TRBV19 with TRBJ2-7; D is perhaps TRBD1 (6 bases). This CDR3 is built from 14 residues. V dropped 2 bases and J dropped 3 bases, with 11 bases sitting between them. CDR1 and CDR2 from the germline V gene are LNHDA and SQIVND (reference sequence). Written as DNA, the CDR3 is TGTGCCAGTAGTATAACTTTCAGGGGCTACGAGCAGTACTTC. It translates to CASSITFRGYEQYF.